This is a list of T cell receptor beta chains from one sample in a study of shared clonotypes between healthy human individuals. The method was immunoSEQ multiplex PCR; TCRdb's version includes in-frame clones alone and lacks a portion of them. The profile shows 2 million or so clones, about 94% of them singletons. Sequencing was done on a sample of naive CD8+ T cells sorted from blood. The receptor source for this set is a man aged 18 to 30 in good health. Both conserved end residues are part of each CDR3. Each record gives: D gene, clone size, J gene, V gene, CDR3 DNA, CDR3 protein. The D gene is left open where the match is weak. Some rows mark clone size as missing; the rest say once, few, many or name a class of expanded clone.

NA NA TRBJ1-2 TRBV9 TGTGCCAGCAGCACATACAGCTATGGCTACACCTTC CASSTYSYGYTF
NA NA TRBJ2-7 TRBV11-2 TGTGCCAGCAGCTCGTCAGCCACAGTTACCTACGAGCAGTACTTC CASSSSATVTYEQYF
NA NA TRBJ2-7 TRBV11-2 TGTGCCAGCAGGTCGGGCGAGCAGTACTTC CASRSGEQYF
TRBD1 few TRBJ1-6 TRBV7-9 TGTGCCAGCAGCTCATCGACAGGGCCCGATTCACCCCTCCACTTT CASSSSTGPDSPLHF
NA NA TRBJ2-2 TRBV15 TGTGCCACCAGTCGACAGGCTATCACCGGGGAGCTGTTTTTT CATSRQAITGELFF
NA once TRBJ2-2 TRBV5-4 TGTGCCAGCCGGGAGCACGGGGAGCTGTTTTTT CASREHGELFF
NA NA TRBJ2-1 TRBV11-2 TGTGCCAGCAGCTTAGGTCACGAGAACATAAAGCAGTTCTTC CASSLGHENIKQFF
TRBD2 NA TRBJ2-7 TRBV5-4 TGTGCCAGCAGCCCGGGACTAGTTACTACCCACGAGCAGTACTTC CASSPGLVTTHEQYF
TRBD2 NA TRBJ2-7 TRBV2 TGTGCCAGCAGTGAAGTGGGAGCGGGAGTCGAGCAGTACTTC CASSEVGAGVEQYF
NA once TRBJ2-4 TRBV7-8 TGTGCCAGCAGCTTAATGTCGCCGGACGGGGAAAACATTCAGTACTTC CASSLMSPDGENIQYF
NA NA TRBJ1-3 TRBV30 TGTGCCTGGACAGGGGGAAACACCATATATTTT CAWTGGNTIYF
NA NA TRBJ2-1 TRBV6-4 TGTGCCAGCAGTGTGGACTTCAGCTCCTACAATGAGCAGTTCTTC CASSVDFSSYNEQFF
NA NA TRBJ2-4 TRBV2 TGTGCCAGCAGTGAAGGATCCCTCAGGGGATTGAAAAACATTCAGTACTTC CASSEGSLRGLKNIQYF
NA NA TRBJ2-1 TRBV5-4 TGTGCTTCACAAGGCGGGGATCATGACAATGAGCAGTTCTTC CASQGGDHDNEQFF
TRBD2 once TRBJ2-7 TRBV10-2 TGCGCCAGCAGTGGGAGAAGCGGGAGGGCCGACGAGCAGTACTTC CASSGRSGRADEQYF
TRBD2 NA TRBJ2-3 TRBV28 TGTGCCAGCAGTTTAAGCGGGGGGGCGTTATTAGATACGCAGTATTTT CASSLSGGALLDTQYF
NA NA TRBJ2-7 TRBV2 TGTGCCAGCAGTGAAGGACGAGGGCCCTCCTACGAGCAGTACTTC CASSEGRGPSYEQYF
TRBD1 NA TRBJ2-5 TRBV14 TGTGCCAGCAGCCAATACGGGACAGGGACCTACCAAGGGACCCAGTACTTC CASSQYGTGTYQGTQYF
NA once TRBJ2-5 TRBV7-6 TGTGCCAGCAGCCCCGGAACAGGGCGGGCAGAGACCCAGTACTTC CASSPGTGRAETQYF
NA once TRBJ2-7 TRBV19 TGTGCCAGTAGTATCCGGGACGAGTCCTACGAGCAGTACTTC CASSIRDESYEQYF
NA NA TRBJ1-6 TRBV6-6 TGTGCCAGCGGACAGCGACTGAATTCACCCCTCCACTTT CASGQRLNSPLHF
TRBD1 NA TRBJ2-1 TRBV19 TGTGCCAGTAGTAGGGACAGGGCAAGGTTCGACAGCTCCTACAATGAGCAGTTCTTC CASSRDRARFDSSYNEQFF
TRBD1 NA TRBJ2-7 TRBV11-2 TGTGCCAGCAGGCCGGACAGGGAACCCTACGAGCAGTACTTC CASRPDREPYEQYF
NA NA TRBJ1-1 TRBV4-1 TGCGCCAGCAGCCAAGCTTGGGCCTCAGAGAACACTGAAGCTTTCTTT CASSQAWASENTEAFF
NA NA TRBJ2-7 TRBV27 TGTGCCAGCAGCTCCGGGCCAAGGGGGTTAGCGCACGAGCAGTACTTC CASSSGPRGLAHEQYF
NA NA TRBJ2-1 TRBV11-2 TGTGCCAGCAGCTTAGGGGGGGAGTACAATGAGCAGTTCTTC CASSLGGEYNEQFF
NA NA TRBJ2-2 TRBV5-1 TGCGCCAGCAGCTCTTCTTCCCAGGGTATTGGGGACACCGGGGAGCTGTTTTTT CASSSSSQGIGDTGELFF
NA NA TRBJ1-2 TRBV27 TGTGCCAGCAGTTTATACCCGCTCGGTTCCACGCTTTACTATGGCTACACCTTC CASSLYPLGSTLYYGYTF
TRBD1 NA TRBJ1-4 TRBV19 TGTGCCAGTAGTATGTTAGTGGGACAGGAGAATGAAAAACTGTTTTTT CASSMLVGQENEKLFF
TRBD2 NA TRBJ2-1 TRBV9 TGTGCCAGCAGCGTCCTGACTAGCGTCAATGAGCAGTTCTTC CASSVLTSVNEQFF
NA NA TRBJ1-5 TRBV27 TGTGCCAGCAGTTTAAAAGGCAATCAGCCCCAGCATTTT CASSLKGNQPQHF
NA NA TRBJ2-7 TRBV9 TGTGCCAGCAGCGTTGGAGGAGGAACCTACGAGCAGTACTTC CASSVGGGTYEQYF
NA NA TRBJ1-1 TRBV2 TGTGCCAGCCGGTACATGGGGGGAGGGGAGGCTGAAGCTTTCTTT CASRYMGGGEAEAFF
NA NA TRBJ2-2 TRBV30 TGTGCCTGGACGGTACCGAACACCGGGGAGCTGTTTTTT CAWTVPNTGELFF
TRBD2 NA TRBJ2-7 TRBV11-2 TGTGCCAGCAGCTTAGGGCGGGGGGCCGCCTACGAGCAGTACTTC CASSLGRGAAYEQYF
NA NA TRBJ2-3 TRBV4-1 TGCGCCAGCAGCCAAGTCACGGTTTCGCCGGATACGCAGTATTTT CASSQVTVSPDTQYF
NA NA TRBJ2-3 TRBV7-9 TGTGCCAGCAGCCCTGGGGACACCTCTTCCACAGATACGCAGTATTTT CASSPGDTSSTDTQYF
TRBD2 NA TRBJ2-1 TRBV9 TGTGCCAGCAGCGCTAGCGGGGGGACCCACCACAATGAGCAGTTCTTC CASSASGGTHHNEQFF
TRBD1 once TRBJ2-7 TRBV9 TGTGCCAGCAGCAGAGAACCCGGGACAGGAACCTACGAGCAGTACTTC CASSREPGTGTYEQYF
NA NA TRBJ1-5 TRBV19 TGTGCCAGTAGTATCGCGGGGGTTCAGCCCCAGCATTTT CASSIAGVQPQHF
NA NA TRBJ2-2 TRBV6-5 TGTGCCAGCAGTTATGCTGGGGTCCCGGAGGGGGAGCTGTTTTTT CASSYAGVPEGELFF
NA NA TRBJ2-5 TRBV6-5 TGTGCCAGCAGTTTAGGCGAGGTAGTCCAAGAGACCCAGTACTTC CASSLGEVVQETQYF
TRBD2 NA TRBJ2-2 TRBV5-1 TGCGCCAGCAGCTTGGTGCTAGCGGTTTTGAACACCGGGGAGCTGTTTTTT CASSLVLAVLNTGELFF
TRBD2 NA TRBJ2-7 TRBV7-2 TGTGCCAGCAGCTCAGAACTAGCGGGAGGCTCCTACGAGCAGTACTTC CASSSELAGGSYEQYF
NA NA TRBJ2-2 TRBV9 TGTGCCAGCAGCGTAGAAATGTGGGTACGCACCGGGGAGCTGTTTTTT CASSVEMWVRTGELFF
NA NA TRBJ2-7 TRBV9 TGTGCCAGCAGCACAACAGGTGGCGAGCAGTACTTC CASSTTGGEQYF
TRBD1 once TRBJ2-7 TRBV13 TGTGCCAGCAGCTCAACAGGGGGCTACGAGCAGTACTTC CASSSTGGYEQYF
NA NA TRBJ2-1 TRBV29-1 TGCACACCCGAATGGGGGGGCGAGCAGTTCTTC CTPEWGGEQFF
TRBD2 NA TRBJ2-1 TRBV27 TGTGCCAGCAGTATCCAACTAGCGGGAGTAAATAATGAGCAGTTCTTC CASSIQLAGVNNEQFF
TRBD2 NA TRBJ2-3 TRBV9 TGTGCCAGCAGCGGCCGTAGCGGGGGCACAGATACGCAGTATTTT CASSGRSGGTDTQYF
NA NA TRBJ2-7 TRBV9 TGTGCCAGCAGCGTAGTGGGGGACCCGCGACAGTACTTC CASSVVGDPRQYF
NA NA TRBJ2-2 TRBV2 TGTGCCAGCAGACAGGGAATGAGCACCGGGGAGCTGTTTTTT CASRQGMSTGELFF
NA NA TRBJ2-7 TRBV11-2 TGTGCCAGCAGCTTAACCCCCGATCAGTACTTC CASSLTPDQYF
NA NA TRBJ1-5 TRBV11-2 TGTGCCAGCAGTGTCGGGGATCAGCCCCAGCATTTT CASSVGDQPQHF